This T cell receptor beta chain emerged from a study of Ad26.COV2.S vaccination and SARS-CoV-2 variants. Across the whole study: Donor joined the COV1001 Ad26.COV2.S trial arm.

The CDR3 contains 16 residues. V lost 4 bases and J lost 6; bases outside the gene matches: 10. The germline V gene has CDR1 LNHDA and CDR2 SQIVND (reference sequence). Stated treatment: about 20 received Ad26.COV2.S at low or high dose, single or two shots; 5 received placebo; per-sample allocation not given. The samples date from day 63 after the first vaccine or placebo injection. Some clones are missing from TCRdb's copy, which holds only in-frame ones; the method was immunoSEQ multiplex PCR. In the table there are 500,000 or so clones, nearly 90% of which are singletons. Source: peripheral blood, taken in a trial of Ad26.COV2.S vaccine versus placebo. The TCR sequence derives from a person aged 18 to 65 who received the Ad26.COV2.S COVID-19 vaccine or a placebo. V usage is TRBV19 and J usage is TRBJ2-5; 11 bases line up with TRBD2. CDR3 sequence reads: CASSTTLAGVGKTQYF. CDR3 nucleotide sequence: TGTGCCAGTAGTACCACACTAGCGGGAGTCGGAAAGACCCAGTACTTC.